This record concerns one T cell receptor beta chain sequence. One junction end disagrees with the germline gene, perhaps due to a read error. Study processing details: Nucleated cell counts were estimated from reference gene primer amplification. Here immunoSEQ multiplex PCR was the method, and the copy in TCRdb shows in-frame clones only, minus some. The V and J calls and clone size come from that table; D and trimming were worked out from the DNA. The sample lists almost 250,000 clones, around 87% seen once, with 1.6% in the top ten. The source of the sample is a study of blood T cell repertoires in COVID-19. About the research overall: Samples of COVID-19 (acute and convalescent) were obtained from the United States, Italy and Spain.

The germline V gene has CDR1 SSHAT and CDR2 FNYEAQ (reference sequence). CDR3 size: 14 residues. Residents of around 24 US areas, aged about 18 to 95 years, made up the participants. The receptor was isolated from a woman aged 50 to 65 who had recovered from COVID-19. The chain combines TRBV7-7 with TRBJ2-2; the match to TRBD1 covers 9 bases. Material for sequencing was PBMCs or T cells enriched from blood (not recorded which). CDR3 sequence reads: CASSRQGGTGELFF. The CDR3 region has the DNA TGTGCTAGCAGCCGACAGGGGGGCACCGGGGAGCTGTTTTTT.